Listed below are T cell receptor beta chains from one sample, sequenced in a study of T cells in Graves' hyperthyroidism and ophthalmopathy. TCRdb reanalysed the multiplex PCR reads using MiXCR and keeps one entry per CDR3 protein. The repertoire holds about 760,000 distinct CDR3 sequences, with 35% as singletons. Source material: blood. Receptors originate from a woman aged 40 to 55 with Graves' hyperthyroidism. The CDR3 runs from the conserved cysteine through the conserved F or W. A D gene is named only where the DNA matches it firmly. Expanded clones are given a class, and other clones once, few, many or no size at all.

d_gene	v_gene	j_gene	abundance	CDR3nt	CDR3aa
.	TRBV12-3/TRBV12-4	TRBJ2-2	few	TGTGCCAGCAGGACTGCTACAAACACCGGGGAGCTGTTTTTT	CASRTATNTGELFF
.	TRBV12-3/TRBV12-4	TRBJ1-1	many	TGTGCCAGCAGTTCCTACGCGGTGGAAGCTTTCTTT	CASSSYAVEAFF
.	TRBV2	TRBJ1-2	.	TGTGCCAGCAGTTCCCTAAGGACTAACTATGGCTACACCTTC	CASSSLRTNYGYTF
.	TRBV12-3/TRBV12-4	TRBJ1-5	.	TGTGCCAGCAACCTAGGGGGGAAAAGGCGGCCCCAGCATTTT	CASNLGGKRRPQHF
TRBD1	TRBV15	TRBJ2-7	many	TGTGCCACCAGCGGTAGACAGGGGTCCGAGCAGTACTTC	CATSGRQGSEQYF
TRBD1	TRBV11-2	TRBJ1-1	.	TGTGCCAGCACCCGCAACACAGGGGACACTGAAGCTTTCTTT	CASTRNTGDTEAFF
.	TRBV5-4	TRBJ2-5	few	TGTGCCAGCAGCTTGGATGCAGGGCACCAAGAGACCCAGTACTTC	CASSLDAGHQETQYF
.	TRBV11-3	TRBJ2-2	few	TGTGCCAGCAGGGAAGTGAACACCGGGGAGCTGTTTTTT	CASREVNTGELFF
.	TRBV30	TRBJ2-2	few	TGTGCCTTCGACAGCGCGAACACCGGGGAGCTGTTTTTT	CAFDSANTGELFF
.	TRBV6-1	TRBJ2-6	.	TGTGCCAGCACTCACCAGGCCGCCGGTGGGGCCAACGTCCTGACTTTC	CASTHQAAGGANVLTF
TRBD1	TRBV5-1	TRBJ2-5	.	TGCGCCAGCAGCTTGGCAGGGCAGGGGGAGGAGACCCAGTACTTC	CASSLAGQGEETQYF
.	TRBV29-1	TRBJ2-5	.	TGCAGCGTTGTAGACCAAGAGACCCAGTACTTC	CSVVDQETQYF
.	TRBV6-6	TRBJ1-2	few	TGTGCCAGCAGTTACGAGGGGTGGGGGCTATATGGCTACACCTTC	CASSYEGWGLYGYTF
.	TRBV4-1	TRBJ2-7	few	TGCGCCAGCAGCCACGCTAGAGAACCCCTCTACGAGCAGTACTTC	CASSHAREPLYEQYF
.	TRBV19	TRBJ1-1	many	TGTGCCAGTAGTATTTGGGCGTCGGGCACTGAAGCTTTCTTT	CASSIWASGTEAFF
.	TRBV10-3	TRBJ2-7	.	TGTGCCAGCAGTTTTTCGCCCGCGGGACCCGAGCAGTACTTC	CASSFSPAGPEQYF
.	TRBV2	TRBJ2-2	.	TGTGCCAGCAGTTTTATGTTCGCGGCTCCGTTTTTT	CASSFMFAAPFF
.	TRBV29-1	TRBJ1-4	.	TGCAGCGTCGCCGGTCAGGGGAATGAAAAACTGTTTTTT	CSVAGQGNEKLFF
TRBD1	TRBV12-3/TRBV12-4	TRBJ1-6	once	TGTGCCAGCAGTTCATCGGGACAGGGGGAAGGTTCACCCCTCCACTTT	CASSSSGQGEGSPLHF
TRBD2	TRBV10-3	TRBJ2-3	few	TGTGCCATCAGTGGGGCGAGCGGGAGTGGAGCAGATACGCAGTATTTT	CAISGASGSGADTQYF
.	TRBV29-1	TRBJ1-4	many	TGCAGCGCCTCATGGGGGGAAAAACTGTTTTTT	CSASWGEKLFF
TRBD1	TRBV9	TRBJ2-7	few	TGTGCCAGCAGCGTAGCTACAGGGGAGAGCTCCTACGAGCAGTACTTC	CASSVATGESSYEQYF
.	TRBV7-3	TRBJ2-7	few	TGTGCCAGCAGCTTAGGTCGTTTAGGTAACGAGCAGTACTTC	CASSLGRLGNEQYF
.	TRBV5-1	TRBJ1-2	.	TGCGCCAGCAGCTCGGGGACTGCGAACAATGGCTACACCTTC	CASSSGTANNGYTF
.	TRBV2	TRBJ1-2	many	TGTGCCAGCAGTGAACAACAGAACTATGGCTACACCTTC	CASSEQQNYGYTF
.	TRBV2	TRBJ1-3	.	TGTGCCAGCAGTGGCGAGGCGGGGGACACCATATATTTT	CASSGEAGDTIYF
.	TRBV10-3	TRBJ2-7	.	TGTGCCAGCAGTCGGGGGCTAGCAAACTACGAGCAGTACTTC	CASSRGLANYEQYF
.	TRBV19	TRBJ2-1	.	TGTGCCAGTAGTATAGCGCTGGGATCTGAGCAGTTCTTC	CASSIALGSEQFF
.	TRBV7-7	TRBJ2-5	many	TGTGCTAGCAGCTCCAGGACAGACCTGCGGGAGACCCAGTACTTC	CASSSRTDLRETQYF
.	TRBV6-1	TRBJ1-2	once	TGTGCCAGCAGTGAATTGCGGGGCAACTATGGCCACACCTTC	CASSELRGNYGHTF
.	TRBV29-1	TRBJ1-1	many	TGCAGCGTTGCCACGGTGAACACTGAAGCTTTCTTT	CSVATVNTEAFF
.	TRBV2	TRBJ1-2	.	TGTGCCAGCAGTGAACAGACCCTGCCGGGGGCTAACTATGGCTACACCTTC	CASSEQTLPGANYGYTF
TRBD2	TRBV24-1	TRBJ2-1	.	TGTGCCACCAGTGAGCCCGGGACTAGCGGGGACAATGAGCAGTTCTTC	CATSEPGTSGDNEQFF
TRBD1	TRBV7-2	TRBJ1-5	.	TGTGCCAGCAGCTCGGGGACAGGGCCTCAGCCCCAGCATTTT	CASSSGTGPQPQHF
.	TRBV21-1	TRBJ2-3	.	TGTGCCAGCAGACAAAGGGGGCCGGATACGCAGTATTTT	CASRQRGPDTQYF
.	TRBV12-3/TRBV12-4	TRBJ2-7	.	TGTGCCAGCAGTTTAGCGATGTGGGGGGGCTTGCCATACGAGCAGTACTTC	CASSLAMWGGLPYEQYF
.	TRBV4-1	TRBJ1-6	.	TGCGCCAGCAGCCAAGGGAACAGGGATAGTGGAATTTCACCCCTCCACTTT	CASSQGNRDSGISPLHF
.	TRBV4-1	TRBJ1-2	.	TGCGCCAGCAGCCAAGATAAGCAGGAGGTACACTATGGCTACACCTTC	CASSQDKQEVHYGYTF
.	TRBV9	TRBJ1-6	many	TGTGCCAGCAGCGTAGAATTACAGGGAGTGGGATCACCCCTCCACTTT	CASSVELQGVGSPLHF
.	TRBV5-6	TRBJ2-7	.	TGTGTCAGCAGCTTGGGTCCACAGGGCTACGAGCAGTACTTC	CVSSLGPQGYEQYF
.	TRBV4-3	TRBJ1-1	few	TGCGCCAGCAGCCGGGTTACGAACACTGAAGCTTTCTTT	CASSRVTNTEAFF
.	TRBV7-9	TRBJ1-4	.	TGTGCCAGCAGCCAGGACAGCAAAAAACTGTTTTTT	CASSQDSKKLFF
TRBD1	TRBV5-1	TRBJ2-5	.	TGCGCCAGCAGCCGACTCAAGATCCAGGGGACAGGGTGGGGGACCCAGTACTTC	CASSRLKIQGTGWGTQYF
.	TRBV11-2	TRBJ1-2	.	TGTGCCAGCAGCCAAGGCCAGGGCGGAGGTGGCTACACCTTC	CASSQGQGGGGYTF
.	TRBV24-1	TRBJ1-1	many	TGTGCCACCCAAATGGGGGTCAACACTGAAGCTTTCTTT	CATQMGVNTEAFF
.	TRBV4-3	TRBJ1-5	many	TGCGCCAGCAGCGCCACAGGGACCCAGCCCCAGCATTTT	CASSATGTQPQHF
TRBD1	TRBV7-9	TRBJ1-2	.	TGTGCCAGCAGCGACAGGGGCGGGCATGGCTACACCTTC	CASSDRGGHGYTF
.	TRBV13	TRBJ2-7	.	TGTGCCAGCAGCTTAGGTGTACCGCAACTCCCATCCTACGAGCAGTACTTC	CASSLGVPQLPSYEQYF
.	TRBV25-1	TRBJ1-6	.	TGTGCCAGCAGCCCTGCGGACAGAATCTATAATTCACCCCTCCACTTT	CASSPADRIYNSPLHF
TRBD1	TRBV20-1	TRBJ1-2	many	TGCAGTGCCACCGACAGGGGCGGCTACACCTTC	CSATDRGGYTF
TRBD1	TRBV4-3	TRBJ1-2	many	TGCGCCAGCAGCCAAGACGGACAGGCCTTCTATGGCTACACCTTC	CASSQDGQAFYGYTF